These T cell receptor beta chains were read from a single sample in a study of cytomegalovirus exposure and HLA in healthy donors. Repertoires were generated with immunoSEQ multiplex PCR, while TCRdb's copy carries only in-frame clones and drops some. The repertoire holds 120,000 to 150,000 clones, 61% seen once, with roughly 1.9% in the top ten. Sequenced: PBMCs. Receptors originate from a male donor in good health and CMV-seronegative. Each CDR3 is given with its conserved first and last residue. The D gene is left open where the match is weak. The listing skips clone size in some rows; elsewhere it reads once, few, many or a size class.

j_gene,d_gene,v_gene,abundance,CDR3nt,CDR3aa
TRBJ1-5,-,TRBV2,few,TGTGCCAGCTGGGGGGGCCATAGCAATCAGCCCCAGCATTTT,CASWGGHSNQPQHF
TRBJ2-1,-,TRBV5-4,-,TGTGCCAGCAGCTTTGGGACATCTTACAATGAGCAGTTCTTC,CASSFGTSYNEQFF
TRBJ1-2,TRBD1,TRBV2,few,TGTGCCAGCAGTGAAGTGTTGGACAGGAGAGGGGATGGCTACACCTTC,CASSEVLDRRGDGYTF
TRBJ2-1,TRBD2,TRBV5-6,-,TGTGCCAGCAGCATCCTAGCGGGGGGATACAATGAGCAGTTCTTC,CASSILAGGYNEQFF
TRBJ2-7,TRBD1,TRBV5-1,-,TGCGCCAGCAGCTTGGCCGAGACAGGGGGTTCCTACGAGCAGTACTTC,CASSLAETGGSYEQYF
TRBJ1-2,-,TRBV5-1,few,TGCGCCAGCTCTCCCTTACAGAACCCCTATGGCTACACCTTC,CASSPLQNPYGYTF
TRBJ2-5,-,TRBV20-1,-,TGCAGTGAGGGGTCCGGAGAGACCCAGTACTTC,CSEGSGETQYF
TRBJ2-3,-,TRBV10-3,once,TGTGCCATCCAGGGCCCCAGCTCGACAGATACGCAGTATTTT,CAIQGPSSTDTQYF
TRBJ2-5,TRBD1,TRBV9,-,TGTGCCAGCAGCATCCAACAGGGGGCGGGAGAGACCCAGTACTTC,CASSIQQGAGETQYF
TRBJ1-1,-,TRBV6-5,few,TGTGCCAGCAGTAGGGGGGAGGGCAGGACTGAAGCTTTCTTT,CASSRGEGRTEAFF
TRBJ2-2,-,TRBV2,-,TGTGCCAGCAGAAGGGACATAAACACCGGGGAGCTGTTTTTT,CASRRDINTGELFF
TRBJ2-1,TRBD2,TRBV7-3,-,TGTGCCAGCTCCGCCGGGGGGGGCTCCAATGAGCAGTTCTTC,CASSAGGGSNEQFF
TRBJ2-1,TRBD2,TRBV27,-,TGTGCCAGCAGTCCGATAGCGGGGGGGGGCTACAATGAGCAGTTCTTC,CASSPIAGGGYNEQFF
TRBJ2-7,TRBD1,TRBV11-2,-,TGTGCCAGCAGCTTTTCAGGGGGCTGGATGTACGAGCAGTACTTC,CASSFSGGWMYEQYF
TRBJ2-4,TRBD2,TRBV5-6,-,TGTGCCAGCAGTAACCCCCGGGGGGACTCCAAAAACATTCAGTACTTC,CASSNPRGDSKNIQYF
TRBJ2-7,-,TRBV7-9,-,TGTTCCAGCGAGTCAGAGGCCTACGAGCAGTACTTC,CSSESEAYEQYF
TRBJ2-7,TRBD1,TRBV25-1,-,TGTGCCAGCAGTCGACCCGGGACAGCCTCCTACGAGCAGTACTTC,CASSRPGTASYEQYF
TRBJ1-2,-,TRBV4-2,once,TGTGCCAGCAGCCAAGATCTCGGGGATGGCTACACCTTC,CASSQDLGDGYTF
TRBJ2-5,-,TRBV27,few,TGTGCCAGCAGGAGATCAGGCCATGGGGAGACCCAGTACTTC,CASRRSGHGETQYF
TRBJ2-7,-,TRBV5-4,-,TGTGCCAGCAGCGTTGCACGAATCGGACAGCGCTACGAGCAGTACTTC,CASSVARIGQRYEQYF
TRBJ1-1,TRBD1,TRBV6-5,-,TGTGCCAGCAGTTCCGGCCAGGACAGGGATGCTGAAGCTTTCTTT,CASSSGQDRDAEAFF
TRBJ2-5,-,TRBV7-3,-,TGTGCCAGCAGCTCCGAGTACCAAGAGACCCAGTACTTC,CASSSEYQETQYF
TRBJ2-5,-,TRBV20-1,-,TGCAGTGCCCTACGGGGGTACCTTCCGTACTTC,CSALRGYLPYF
TRBJ2-2,-,TRBV2,-,TGTGCCACCTTAGACAGTTCGGGGAACACCGGGGAGCTGTTTTTT,CATLDSSGNTGELFF
TRBJ2-3,-,TRBV2,-,TGTGCCAGCAGCATGACAGGTGGCGATACGCAGTATTTT,CASSMTGGDTQYF
TRBJ2-1,TRBD2,TRBV7-2,-,TGTGCCAGCAGCGATGGACTAGCGGGGGGCATCAATGAGCAGTTCTTC,CASSDGLAGGINEQFF
TRBJ2-3,TRBD1,TRBV5-1,-,TGCGCCAGCAGCCCGACAGGGGACCTATCGACAGATACGCAGTATTTT,CASSPTGDLSTDTQYF
TRBJ2-2,-,TRBV7-2,few,TGTGCCAGCAGCTTAGGACTGTGGAACACCGGGGAGCTGTTTTTT,CASSLGLWNTGELFF
TRBJ1-5,-,TRBV4-3,-,TGCGCCAGCAGCCCCGGACACCCCAATCAGCCCCAGCATTTT,CASSPGHPNQPQHF
TRBJ1-1,-,TRBV5-6,-,TGTGCCAGCAGCTTCGGCGCGGACTACACTGAAGCTTTCTTT,CASSFGADYTEAFF
TRBJ2-2,TRBD2,TRBV7-9,-,TGTGCCAGCAGCCCCGGCGGGGGGGCTTATCCCGGGGAGCTGTTTTTT,CASSPGGGAYPGELFF
TRBJ2-5,-,TRBV2,-,TGTGCCAGCAACCACCTAGCGTCCCAAGAGACCCAGTACTTC,CASNHLASQETQYF
TRBJ2-2,-,TRBV9,-,TGTGCCAGCAGCGTAGGACAGCGGAACACCGGGGAGCTGTTTTTT,CASSVGQRNTGELFF
TRBJ1-4,TRBD1,TRBV28,few,TGTGCCAGCAGTCCTAATGTCCCGGGACAGGGGGCGATCGGTGAAAAACTGTTTTTT,CASSPNVPGQGAIGEKLFF
TRBJ1-2,-,TRBV6-5,-,TGTGCCAGCAGTTACTCGATGCCGGGGAACTATGGCTACACCTTC,CASSYSMPGNYGYTF
TRBJ1-6,-,TRBV11-2,few,TGTGCCAGCAGCTTAAAGGGGGGGGCTTATTCACCCCTCCACTTT,CASSLKGGAYSPLHF
TRBJ1-2,-,TRBV7-8,few,TGTGCCAGCAGCTTTGGCTCTAACTATGGCTACACCTTC,CASSFGSNYGYTF
TRBJ1-2,-,TRBV2,once,TGTGCCAGTCACGGGTCGGATGGCTACACCTTC,CASHGSDGYTF
TRBJ1-4,-,TRBV2,-,TGTGCCAGCTCCATGCGCACTAGGACCGATAATGAAAAACTGTTTTTT,CASSMRTRTDNEKLFF
TRBJ1-4,-,TRBV29-1,-,TGCAGCGGCGGAGGGGATGAAAAACTGTTTTTT,CSGGGDEKLFF
TRBJ2-5,TRBD1,TRBV5-4,-,TGTGCCAGCAGCGCCCAACAGGGGGTCCAAGAGACCCAGTACTTC,CASSAQQGVQETQYF